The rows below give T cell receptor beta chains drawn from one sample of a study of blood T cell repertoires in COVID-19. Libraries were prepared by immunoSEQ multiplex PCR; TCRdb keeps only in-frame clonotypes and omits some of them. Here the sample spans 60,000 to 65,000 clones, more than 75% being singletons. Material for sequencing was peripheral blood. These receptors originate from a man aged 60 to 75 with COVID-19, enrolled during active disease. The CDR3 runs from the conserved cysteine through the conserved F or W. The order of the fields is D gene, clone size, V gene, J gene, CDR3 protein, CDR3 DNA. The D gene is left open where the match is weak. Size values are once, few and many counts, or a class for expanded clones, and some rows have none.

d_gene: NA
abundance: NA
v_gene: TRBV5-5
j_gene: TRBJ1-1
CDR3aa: CASSLEGFLNTEAFF
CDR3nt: TGTGCCAGCAGCTTGGAGGGGTTCCTTAACACTGAAGCTTTCTTT

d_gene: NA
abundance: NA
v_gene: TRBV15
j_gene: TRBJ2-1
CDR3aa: CATRTSNNEQFF
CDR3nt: TGTGCCACCCGTACGAGCAACAATGAGCAGTTCTTC

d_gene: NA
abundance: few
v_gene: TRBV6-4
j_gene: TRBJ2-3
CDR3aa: CASSAELGRPDTQYF
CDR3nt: TGTGCCAGCAGTGCCGAACTAGGCCGGCCAGATACGCAGTATTTT

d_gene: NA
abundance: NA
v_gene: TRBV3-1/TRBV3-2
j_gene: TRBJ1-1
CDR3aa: CASSQGLNTEAFF
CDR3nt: TGTGCCAGCAGCCAGGGCTTGAACACTGAAGCTTTCTTT

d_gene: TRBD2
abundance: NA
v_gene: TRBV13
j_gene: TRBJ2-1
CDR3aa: CASSPLGLAGLPFF
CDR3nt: TGTGCCAGCAGCCCGCTTGGTCTAGCGGGCCTTCCGTTCTTC

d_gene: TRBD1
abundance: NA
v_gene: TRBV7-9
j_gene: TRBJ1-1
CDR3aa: CASSLGTGSTEAFF
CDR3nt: TGTGCCAGCAGCTTGGGGACAGGGAGCACTGAAGCTTTCTTT

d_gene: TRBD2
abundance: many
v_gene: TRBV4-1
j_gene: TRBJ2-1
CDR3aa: CASSQGGLAGTNEQFF
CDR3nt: TGCGCCAGCAGCCAAGGTGGCCTAGCGGGAACCAATGAGCAGTTCTTC

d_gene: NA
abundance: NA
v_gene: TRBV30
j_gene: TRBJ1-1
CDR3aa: CAWGRGLNTEAFF
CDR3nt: TGTGCCTGGGGGAGGGGGTTGAACACTGAAGCTTTCTTT

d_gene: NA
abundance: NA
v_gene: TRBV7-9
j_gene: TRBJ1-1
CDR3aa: CASSFAVNTEAFF
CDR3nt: TGTGCCAGCAGCTTTGCGGTGAACACTGAAGCTTTCTTT

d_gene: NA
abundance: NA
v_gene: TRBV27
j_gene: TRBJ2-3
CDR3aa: CASSQRFDTQYF
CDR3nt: TGTGCCAGCAGCCAGCGGTTTGATACGCAGTATTTT

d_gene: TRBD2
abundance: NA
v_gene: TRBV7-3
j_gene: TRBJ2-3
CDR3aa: CASSLGGALDTQYF
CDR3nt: TGTGCCAGCAGCCTCGGGGGGGCCTTAGATACGCAGTATTTT

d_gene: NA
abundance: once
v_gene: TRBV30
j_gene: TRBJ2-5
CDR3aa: CAWTKGGGETQYF
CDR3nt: TGTGCCTGGACTAAAGGGGGAGGGGAGACCCAGTACTTC

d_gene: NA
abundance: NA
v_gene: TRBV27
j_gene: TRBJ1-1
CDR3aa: CASRRLETEAFF
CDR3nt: TGTGCCAGCAGGCGACTAGAGACTGAAGCTTTCTTT

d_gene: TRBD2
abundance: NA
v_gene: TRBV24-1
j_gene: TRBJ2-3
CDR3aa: CATSVGRAGADTQYF
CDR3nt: TGTGCCACCAGTGTAGGGAGGGCCGGAGCAGATACGCAGTATTTT

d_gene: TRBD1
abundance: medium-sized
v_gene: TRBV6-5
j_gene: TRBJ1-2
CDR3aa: CASSPQGLYGYTF
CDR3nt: TGTGCCAGCAGTCCACAGGGGCTCTATGGCTACACCTTC